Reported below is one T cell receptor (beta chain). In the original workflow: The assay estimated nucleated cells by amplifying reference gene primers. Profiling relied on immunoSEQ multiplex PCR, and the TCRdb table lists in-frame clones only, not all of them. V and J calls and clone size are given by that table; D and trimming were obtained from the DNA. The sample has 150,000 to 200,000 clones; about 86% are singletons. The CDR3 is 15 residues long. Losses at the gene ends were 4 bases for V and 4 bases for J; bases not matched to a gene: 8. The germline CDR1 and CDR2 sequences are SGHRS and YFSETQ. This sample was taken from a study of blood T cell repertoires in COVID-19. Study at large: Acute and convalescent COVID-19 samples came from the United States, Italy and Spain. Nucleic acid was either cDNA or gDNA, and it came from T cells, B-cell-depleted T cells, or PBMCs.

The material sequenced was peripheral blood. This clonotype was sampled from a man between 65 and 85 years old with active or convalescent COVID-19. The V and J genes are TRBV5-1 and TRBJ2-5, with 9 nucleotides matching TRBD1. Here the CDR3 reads CASSLRQGVGETQYF. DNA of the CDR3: TGCGCCAGCAGCCTAAGACAGGGGGTGGGAGAGACCCAGTACTTC.